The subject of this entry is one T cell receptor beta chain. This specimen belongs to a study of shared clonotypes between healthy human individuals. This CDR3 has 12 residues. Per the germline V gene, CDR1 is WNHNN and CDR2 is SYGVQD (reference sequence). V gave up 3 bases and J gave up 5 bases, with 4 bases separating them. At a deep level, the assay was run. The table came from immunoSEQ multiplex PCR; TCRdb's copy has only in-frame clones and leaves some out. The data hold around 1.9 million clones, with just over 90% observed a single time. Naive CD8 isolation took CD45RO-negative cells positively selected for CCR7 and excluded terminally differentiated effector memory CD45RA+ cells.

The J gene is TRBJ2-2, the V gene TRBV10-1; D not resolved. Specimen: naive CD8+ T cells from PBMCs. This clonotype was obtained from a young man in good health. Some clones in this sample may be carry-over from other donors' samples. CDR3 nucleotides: TGCGCCAGCAGTGACTGGACCGGGGAGCTGTTTTTT. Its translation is CASSDWTGELFF.